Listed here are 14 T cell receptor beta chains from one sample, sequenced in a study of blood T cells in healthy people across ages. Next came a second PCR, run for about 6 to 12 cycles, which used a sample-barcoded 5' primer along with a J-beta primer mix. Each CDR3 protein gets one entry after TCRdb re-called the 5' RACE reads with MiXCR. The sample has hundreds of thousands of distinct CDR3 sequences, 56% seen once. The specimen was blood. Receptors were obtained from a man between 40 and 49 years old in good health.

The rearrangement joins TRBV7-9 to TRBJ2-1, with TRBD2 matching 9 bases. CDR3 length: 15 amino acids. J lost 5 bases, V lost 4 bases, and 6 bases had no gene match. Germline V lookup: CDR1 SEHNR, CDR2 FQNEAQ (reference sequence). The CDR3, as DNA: TGTGCCAGCAGCTCGCGGGGGGGCGGAGACAATGAGCAGTTCTTC. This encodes CASSSRGGGDNEQFF.

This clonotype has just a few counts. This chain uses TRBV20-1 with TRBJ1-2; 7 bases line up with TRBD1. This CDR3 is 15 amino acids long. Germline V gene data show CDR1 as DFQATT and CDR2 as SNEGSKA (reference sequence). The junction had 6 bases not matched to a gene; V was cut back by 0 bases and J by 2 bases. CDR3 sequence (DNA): TGCAGTGCTAGAGACAGGACAGGTGCCAACTATGGCTACACCTTC. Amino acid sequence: CSARDRTGANYGYTF.

The CDR3 nucleotides read TGTGCCAGCAGCTTATCCGGGGGGGCCCTGGACACCCAGTACTTC. Amino acid sequence: CASSLSGGALDTQYF. The chain carries TRBV7-3 and TRBJ2-7, with 8 nucleotides matching TRBD2. The V and J ends lost 2 bases and 10 bases, in that order; junction bases with no gene match: 13. The length of the CDR3 is 15 residues. Germline V CDR1 and CDR2: SGHTA, FQGTGA.

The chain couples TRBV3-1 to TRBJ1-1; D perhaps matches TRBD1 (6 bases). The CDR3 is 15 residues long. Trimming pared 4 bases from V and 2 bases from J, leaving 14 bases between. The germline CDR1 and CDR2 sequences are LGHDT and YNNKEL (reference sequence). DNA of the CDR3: TGTGCCAGCAGCCCCCAGACAGGTCTTAACACTGAAGCTTTCTTT. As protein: CASSPQTGLNTEAFF.

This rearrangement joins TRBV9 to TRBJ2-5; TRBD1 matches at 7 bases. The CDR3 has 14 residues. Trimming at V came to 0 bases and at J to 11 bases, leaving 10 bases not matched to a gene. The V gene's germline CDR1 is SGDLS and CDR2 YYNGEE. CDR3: CASSVDSTGREQYF. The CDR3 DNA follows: TGTGCCAGCAGCGTAGATTCGACAGGGCGAGAGCAGTACTTC.

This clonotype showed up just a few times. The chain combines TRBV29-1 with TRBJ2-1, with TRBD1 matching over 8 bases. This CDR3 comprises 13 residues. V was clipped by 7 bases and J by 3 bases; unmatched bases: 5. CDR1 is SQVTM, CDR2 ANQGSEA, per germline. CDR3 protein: CSGGQAFYNEQFF. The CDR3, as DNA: TGCAGCGGGGGACAGGCGTTCTACAATGAGCAGTTCTTC.

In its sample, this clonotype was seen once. The CDR3 nucleotides read TGTGCCAGCACCCTGGGGACTAGCTACAATGAGCAGTACTTC. Translating gives CASTLGTSYNEQYF. The gene calls are TRBV7-9 and TRBJ2-7, with TRBD2 matching 9 bases. The germline V gene encodes CDR1 SEHNR and CDR2 FQNEAQ (reference sequence). After removal of 7 bases from V and 7 bases from J, the junction contained 11 bases not matched to a gene. This CDR3 has 14 residues.

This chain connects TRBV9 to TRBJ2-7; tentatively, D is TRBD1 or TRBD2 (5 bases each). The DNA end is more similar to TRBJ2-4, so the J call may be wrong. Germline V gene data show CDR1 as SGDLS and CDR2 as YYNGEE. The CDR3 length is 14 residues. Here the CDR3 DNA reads TGTGCCAGCAGCGTAGGAGGGGTGGAGGACATTCAGTACTTC. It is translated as CASSVGGVEDIQYF.

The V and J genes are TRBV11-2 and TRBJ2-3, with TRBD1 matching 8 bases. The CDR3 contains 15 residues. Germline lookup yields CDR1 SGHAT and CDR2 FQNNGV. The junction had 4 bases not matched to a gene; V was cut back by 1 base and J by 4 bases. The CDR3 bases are TGTGCCAGCAGCTTAGTGCGGGGACAGGCAGATACGCAGTATTTT. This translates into CASSLVRGQADTQYF.

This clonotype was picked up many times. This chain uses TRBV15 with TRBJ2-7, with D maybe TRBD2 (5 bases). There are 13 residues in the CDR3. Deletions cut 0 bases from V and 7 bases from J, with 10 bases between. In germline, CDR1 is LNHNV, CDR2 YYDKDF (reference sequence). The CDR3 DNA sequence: TGTGCCACCAGCAGAGAGGGAGACGTAGAGCAGTACTTC. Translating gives CATSREGDVEQYF.

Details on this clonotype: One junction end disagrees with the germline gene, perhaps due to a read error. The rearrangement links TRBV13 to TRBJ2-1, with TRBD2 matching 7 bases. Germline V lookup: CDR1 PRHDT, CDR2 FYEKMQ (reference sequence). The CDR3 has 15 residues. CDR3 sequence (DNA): TGTGCCAGCAGCCTAGGACTAGGTCGGGACAATGAGCAGTTCTTC. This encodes CASSLGLGRDNEQFF.

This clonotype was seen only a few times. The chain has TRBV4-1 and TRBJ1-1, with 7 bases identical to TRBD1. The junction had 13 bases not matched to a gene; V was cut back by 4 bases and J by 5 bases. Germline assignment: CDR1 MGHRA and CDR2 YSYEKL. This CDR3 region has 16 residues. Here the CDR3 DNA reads TGCGCCAGCAGCCCAATCGGAAAGGGGGCGAAGACTGAAGCTTTCTTT. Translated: CASSPIGKGAKTEAFF.

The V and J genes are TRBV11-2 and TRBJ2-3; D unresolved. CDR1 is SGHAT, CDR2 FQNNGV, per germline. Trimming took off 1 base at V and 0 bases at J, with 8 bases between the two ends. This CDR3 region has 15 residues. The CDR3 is CASSLAVWSTDTQYF. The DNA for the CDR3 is TGTGCCAGCAGCTTAGCTGTCTGGAGCACAGATACGCAGTATTTT.

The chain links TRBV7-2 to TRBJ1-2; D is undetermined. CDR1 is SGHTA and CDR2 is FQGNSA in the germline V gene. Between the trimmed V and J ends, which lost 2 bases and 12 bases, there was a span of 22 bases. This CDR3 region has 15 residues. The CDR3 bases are TGTGCCAGCAGCTTAATCGTGGCAGCGGCGGAGGGCCACACCTTC. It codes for CASSLIVAAAEGHTF.